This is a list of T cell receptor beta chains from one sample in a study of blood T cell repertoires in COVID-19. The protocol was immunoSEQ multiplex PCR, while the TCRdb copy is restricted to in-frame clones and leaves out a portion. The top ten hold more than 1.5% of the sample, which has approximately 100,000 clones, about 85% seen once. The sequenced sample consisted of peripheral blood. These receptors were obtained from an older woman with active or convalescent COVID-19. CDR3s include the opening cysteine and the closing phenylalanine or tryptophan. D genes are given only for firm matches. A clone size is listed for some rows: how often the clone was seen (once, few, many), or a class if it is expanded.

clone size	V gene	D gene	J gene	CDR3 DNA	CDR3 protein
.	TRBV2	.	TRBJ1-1	TGTGCCAGCAGCGCGGGCGGGAGTCACACTGAAGCTTTCTTT	CASSAGGSHTEAFF
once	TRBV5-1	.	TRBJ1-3	TGCGCCAGCAGCTTGGATTCCCGGCGGGTATATTTT	CASSLDSRRVYF
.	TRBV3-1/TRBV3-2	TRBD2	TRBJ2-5	TGTGCCAGCAGCCGACTAGCGGGAGGGCAGGAGACCCAGTACTTC	CASSRLAGGQETQYF
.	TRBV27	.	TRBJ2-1	TGTGCCAGCAGTTTTCGAGGGGGGGCCGACGAGCAGTTCTTC	CASSFRGGADEQFF
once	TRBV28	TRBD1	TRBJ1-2	TGTGCCAGCAGTCTCTTCCGACAGGGGACGAACTATGGCTACACCTTC	CASSLFRQGTNYGYTF
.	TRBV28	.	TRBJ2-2	TGTGCCAGCAGTTTAACAACCGGGGAGCTGTTTTTT	CASSLTTGELFF
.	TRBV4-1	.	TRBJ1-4	TGCGCCAGCAGCCAGGAAGGGGGAAATTATGAAAAACTGTTTTTT	CASSQEGGNYEKLFF
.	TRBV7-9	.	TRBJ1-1	TGTGCCAGCAGCTTCGAGGGCCCGATGAACACTGAAGCTTTCTTT	CASSFEGPMNTEAFF
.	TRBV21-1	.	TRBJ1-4	TGTGCCAGCAGCAAAAAGGGAAAGGGGTATGAAAAACTGTTTTTT	CASSKKGKGYEKLFF
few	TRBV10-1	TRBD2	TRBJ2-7	TGCGCCAGCCTCCCGGGGGGGGAGTACGAGCAGTACTTC	CASLPGGEYEQYF
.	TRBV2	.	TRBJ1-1	TGTGCCAGCAGCGTGGAGACGAACACTGAAGCTTTCTTT	CASSVETNTEAFF
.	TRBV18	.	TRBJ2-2	TGTGCCAGCTCACCGTTCGCGAACACCGGGGAGCTGTTTTTT	CASSPFANTGELFF
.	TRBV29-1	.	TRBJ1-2	TGCAGCGTTGAGTACCCGGGGGGTGGCTACACCTTC	CSVEYPGGGYTF
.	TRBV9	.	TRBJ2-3	TGTGCCAGCAGCGCGGACTACCTCACAGATACGCAGTATTTT	CASSADYLTDTQYF
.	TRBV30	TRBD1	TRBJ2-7	TGTGCCTGGAGTTGGGACAGGGGAGGCGAGCAGTACTTC	CAWSWDRGGEQYF
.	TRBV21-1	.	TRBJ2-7	TGTGCCAGCAGCAAAGGCCGGGGGTCCCCACACTACGAGCAGTACTTC	CASSKGRGSPHYEQYF
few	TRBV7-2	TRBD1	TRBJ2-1	TGTGCCAGCAGCTTATTTTACGGACAGGGGAGCTCCTACAATGAGCAGTTCTTC	CASSLFYGQGSSYNEQFF
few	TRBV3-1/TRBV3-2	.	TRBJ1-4	TGTGCCAGCAGCAAACGACAGGTTGTTAATGAAAAACTGTTTTTT	CASSKRQVVNEKLFF
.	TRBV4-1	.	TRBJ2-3	TGCGCCAGCAGCCAAGATGAAGGGGTCAGGGATACGCAGTATTTT	CASSQDEGVRDTQYF
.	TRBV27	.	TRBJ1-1	TGTGCCAGCAGTTTATTTGGACAATTGAACACTGAAGCTTTCTTT	CASSLFGQLNTEAFF
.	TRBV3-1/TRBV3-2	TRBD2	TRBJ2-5	TGTGCCAGCTCCTCCCCGGGACTAGCGGGAGTACACGAGACCCAGTACTTC	CASSSPGLAGVHETQYF
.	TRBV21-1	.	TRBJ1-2	TGTGCCAGCAGATCAGATCAGTTTCCCAGGCCGGGGGACTATGGCTACACCTTC	CASRSDQFPRPGDYGYTF
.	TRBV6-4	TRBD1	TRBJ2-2	TGTGCCAGCAGTGACTCTAGGGACAGGTTCAAGACCGGGGAGCTGTTTTTT	CASSDSRDRFKTGELFF
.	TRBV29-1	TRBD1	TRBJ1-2	TGCAGCGTTGACCCGGGACAGGGGAGAAGTAACTATGGCTACACCTTC	CSVDPGQGRSNYGYTF
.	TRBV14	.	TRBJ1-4	TGTGCCAGCAGCCAAGTTTTAGGAGTGGAACTGTTTTTT	CASSQVLGVELFF
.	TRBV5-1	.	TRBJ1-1	TGCGCCAGCAGCTTATTCAGGGGAAAAACTGAAGCTTTCTTT	CASSLFRGKTEAFF
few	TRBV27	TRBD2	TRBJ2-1	TGTGCCAGCAGTTATCTAACCAGCGGGAGGGCCTGGTCTGTCCCATACAATGAGCAGTTCTTC	CASSYLTSGRAWSVPYNEQFF
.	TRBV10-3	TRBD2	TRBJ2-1	TGTGCCATCAGTGGGTCTAGCGGGGGGGGTTACAATGAGCAGTTCTTC	CAISGSSGGGYNEQFF
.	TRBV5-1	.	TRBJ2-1	TGCGCCAGCAGCTTGGATGCCGGCTCCTACAATGAGCAGTTCTTC	CASSLDAGSYNEQFF
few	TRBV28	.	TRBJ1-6	TGTGCCAGCTCAGGGAAAGGAAATTCACCCCTCCACTTT	CASSGKGNSPLHF
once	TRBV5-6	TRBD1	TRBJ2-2	TGTGCCAGCAGCCACGGGACAGTAGGCCCCGGGGAGCTGTTTTTT	CASSHGTVGPGELFF
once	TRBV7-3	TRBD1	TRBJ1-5	TGTGCCAGCAGCTTACCCCTAGCGGACAGGGATTGGGATCAGCCCCAGCATTTT	CASSLPLADRDWDQPQHF
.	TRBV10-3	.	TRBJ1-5	TGTGCCATCAGTGGTGACAGGACTCAGCCCCAGCATTTT	CAISGDRTQPQHF
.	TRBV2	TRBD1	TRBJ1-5	TGTGCCAGCAGTGAAGGCAGGGGGAATCAGCCCCAGCATTTT	CASSEGRGNQPQHF
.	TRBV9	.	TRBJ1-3	TGTGCCAGCAGCGTAGAGTGGGCCTACTTTGGAAACACCATATATTTT	CASSVEWAYFGNTIYF
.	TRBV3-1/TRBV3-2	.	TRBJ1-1	TGTGCCAGCAGCCAAGATGGGCAGGGAAACACTGAAGCTTTCTTT	CASSQDGQGNTEAFF
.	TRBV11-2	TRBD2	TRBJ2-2	TGTGCCAGCAGCGGTAGCGGGGGGAACACCGGGGAGCTGTTTTTT	CASSGSGGNTGELFF